What follows are 5 T cell receptor beta chains derived from one specimen sequenced in a study of cytomegalovirus exposure and HLA in healthy donors. A multiplex PCR was run with 60 Vbeta primers and 13 Jbeta primers. TCRdb keeps only in-frame clones here, not all; method: immunoSEQ multiplex PCR. Of some 96,000 clones in the sample, approximately 80% were seen once. Material: PBMCs. Every receptor here comes from a female donor in good health and CMV-seronegative.

This chain links TRBV2 with TRBJ2-1; 9 bases agree with TRBD2. The CDR3 contains 15 residues. Germline CDR1 SNHLY, CDR2 FYNNEI. The J segment lost 4 bases and the V segment lost 8 bases, leaving 9 bases of the junction unmatched. CDR3 sequence (DNA): TGTGCCAGCCACGACGGACTAGCGTTATACAATGAGCAGTTCTTC. Protein: CASHDGLALYNEQFF.

The count of this clone is one. The chain couples TRBV7-9 to TRBJ1-1; D is perhaps TRBD1 (5 bases). Between the trimmed V and J ends, which lost 4 bases and 0 bases, there was a span of 15 bases. CDR1 and CDR2 (germline): SEHNR, FQNEAQ (reference sequence). The length of the CDR3 is 16 residues. CDR3 loop: CASSSRAGGMNTEAFF. As DNA, the CDR3 is TGTGCCAGCAGCTCCCGGGCGGGGGGAATGAACACTGAAGCTTTCTTT.

The chain couples TRBV4-2 to TRBJ2-1; no clear D gene. The CDR3 runs 13 residues. Per the germline V gene, CDR1 is LGHNA and CDR2 is YNFKEQ. The ends were cut back, 0 bases at V and 5 bases at J, with 5 bases in the middle. The CDR3 coding sequence is TGTGCCAGCAGCCAAGATCGTGACAATGAGCAGTTCTTC. Its protein is CASSQDRDNEQFF.

The chain joins TRBV19 to TRBJ1-2; D is uncertain. Trimming stripped 5 bases from V and 4 bases from J, with 8 bases between. The CDR3 is made up of 12 amino acids. CDR1 is LNHDA, CDR2 SQIVND, per germline (reference sequence). CDR3 nucleotides: TGTGCCAGTAGTGAGCGGAGCTATGGCTACACCTTC. Translation: CASSERSYGYTF.

This clone was observed a handful of times. One end of the junction fails to match germline, which may point to a read error. The rearrangement joins TRBV5-1 to TRBJ1-6; D uncertain. Germline loops: CDR1 SGHRS, CDR2 YFSETQ. The CDR3 is 15 amino acids. The CDR3 DNA reads as TGCGCCAGCACCTTGGCGGGTGGGTATAATTCACCCCTCCACTTT. Translated, it gives CASTLAGGYNSPLHF.